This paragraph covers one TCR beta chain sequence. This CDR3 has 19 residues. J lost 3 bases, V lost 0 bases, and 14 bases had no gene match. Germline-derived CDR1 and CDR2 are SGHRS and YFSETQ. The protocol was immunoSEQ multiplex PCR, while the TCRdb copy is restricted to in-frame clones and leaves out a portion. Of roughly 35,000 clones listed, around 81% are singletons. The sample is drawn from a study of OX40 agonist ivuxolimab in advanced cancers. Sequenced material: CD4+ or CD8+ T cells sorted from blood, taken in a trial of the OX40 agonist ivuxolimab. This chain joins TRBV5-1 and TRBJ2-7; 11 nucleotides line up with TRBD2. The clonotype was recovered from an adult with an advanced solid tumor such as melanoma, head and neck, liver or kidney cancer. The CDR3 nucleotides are TGCGCCAGCAGCTTGGCCCAGACTAGCGGGGAAAAATTTATCTACGAGCAGTACTTC. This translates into CASSLAQTSGEKFIYEQYF.